This T cell receptor (beta chain) was sequenced during a study of shared clonotypes between healthy human individuals. The repertoire was sequenced with immunoSEQ multiplex PCR; TCRdb's copy has only in-frame clones and lacks some. This sample has 1.6 million or so clones; approximately 98.5% occur once, and the top ten carry around 0.38%. Germline trimming cut 7 bases from V and 10 bases from J; bases unmatched to any gene: 17. The CDR3 has 15 residues. Germline assignment: CDR1 MNHEY and CDR2 SVGAGI. This clonotype was sampled from a man aged 30 to 39 in good health. The rearrangement uses TRBV6-5 and TRBJ1-2, with 8 bases lining up with TRBD1. Sequenced sample: naive CD4+ T cells sorted from blood. Subset denoted: CD45RA+ positively selected. The CDR3 nucleotides are TGTGCCAGCACAAGACCCTCCGGGACAGGACTCGACTACACCTTC. This codes for CASTRPSGTGLDYTF.